Listed below are T cell receptor beta chains from one sample, sequenced in a study of graft-versus-host responses after intestinal transplantation. Which antigens these TCRs recognize remains unknown. Some clones are missing from TCRdb's copy, which holds only in-frame ones; the method was immunoSEQ multiplex PCR. The table includes 80,000 to 100,000 clones, roughly 90% detected once. The source was unstimulated CD4+ T cells sorted from spleen or lymph node cells, collected before intestinal transplant. The receptors originated from a human donor who received an intestinal transplant. Both conserved end residues are part of each CDR3. Fields, in order: V gene, clone size, D gene, J gene, CDR3 DNA, CDR3 protein. A D gene is named only where the DNA matches it firmly. Rows may omit the clone size; those that give it use once, few, many or a size class.

v_call: TRBV7-3; clone_size: NA; d_call: TRBD1; j_call: TRBJ2-6; cdr3_nt: TGTGCCAGCAGCCCATATCCTTGGGGCAGGGGGCTCTCTGGGGCCAACGTCCTGACTTTC; cdr3_aa: CASSPYPWGRGLSGANVLTF
v_call: TRBV6-6; clone_size: NA; d_call: TRBD1; j_call: TRBJ1-1; cdr3_nt: TGTGCCAGCAGTTCAACCACAGGGGTTGGTGAAGCTTTCTTT; cdr3_aa: CASSSTTGVGEAFF
v_call: TRBV5-5; clone_size: NA; d_call: TRBD2; j_call: TRBJ2-3; cdr3_nt: TGTGCCAGCAGCTTGCGGGGGGGGGCCGTTTCCACAGATACGCAGTATTTT; cdr3_aa: CASSLRGGAVSTDTQYF
v_call: TRBV10-1; clone_size: NA; d_call: TRBD1; j_call: TRBJ1-2; cdr3_nt: TGCGCCAGCAGTAAAGGGGGCTCTGACTATGGCTACACCTTC; cdr3_aa: CASSKGGSDYGYTF
v_call: TRBV5-4; clone_size: NA; d_call: TRBD2; j_call: TRBJ2-1; cdr3_nt: TGTGCCAGCAGCCCCGCAGCGGGGGGCGGTAATGAGCAGTTCTTC; cdr3_aa: CASSPAAGGGNEQFF
v_call: TRBV25-1; clone_size: NA; d_call: TRBD1; j_call: TRBJ1-3; cdr3_nt: TGTGCCAGCAGTGAATTAGGACAGGGGAACTCTGGAAACACCATATATTTT; cdr3_aa: CASSELGQGNSGNTIYF
v_call: TRBV15; clone_size: NA; d_call: NA; j_call: TRBJ1-4; cdr3_nt: TGTGCCACCAGCAGAGGGACAGCAACTAATGAAAAACTGTTTTTT; cdr3_aa: CATSRGTATNEKLFF
v_call: TRBV18; clone_size: once; d_call: TRBD1; j_call: TRBJ2-7; cdr3_nt: TGTGCCAGCTCACCACTCCGGGACAGCATATCTCCCGGATCCTACGAGCAGTACTTC; cdr3_aa: CASSPLRDSISPGSYEQYF
v_call: TRBV5-1; clone_size: once; d_call: NA; j_call: TRBJ1-1; cdr3_nt: TGCGCCAGCAGCACCGACTGGAACACTGAAGCTTTCTTT; cdr3_aa: CASSTDWNTEAFF
v_call: TRBV6-5; clone_size: NA; d_call: NA; j_call: TRBJ1-1; cdr3_nt: TGTGCCAGCAGGCCTACCCTCGAGAACACTGAAGCTTTCTTT; cdr3_aa: CASRPTLENTEAFF
v_call: TRBV29-1; clone_size: NA; d_call: TRBD2; j_call: TRBJ2-7; cdr3_nt: TGCAGCGCCCGGGAGGGGACTAGCGGGTACGAGCAGTACTTC; cdr3_aa: CSAREGTSGYEQYF
v_call: TRBV5-1; clone_size: NA; d_call: TRBD1; j_call: TRBJ2-2; cdr3_nt: TGCGCCAGCTCCTGGGCAGGGGGATCCACCGGGGAGCTGTTTTTT; cdr3_aa: CASSWAGGSTGELFF
v_call: TRBV6-5; clone_size: NA; d_call: NA; j_call: TRBJ1-3; cdr3_nt: TGTGCCAGCACCAGGATTTCTGGAAACACCATATATTTT; cdr3_aa: CASTRISGNTIYF
v_call: TRBV6-1; clone_size: NA; d_call: NA; j_call: TRBJ1-2; cdr3_nt: TGTGCCAGCAGTGAAAGGGCCCGGGGTGGCTACACCTTC; cdr3_aa: CASSERARGGYTF
v_call: TRBV4-1; clone_size: NA; d_call: TRBD2; j_call: TRBJ2-3; cdr3_nt: TGCGCCAGCAGCCAAGCGGCGGGACTAGCGGGGTTCTTTAGCACAGATACGCAGTATTTT; cdr3_aa: CASSQAAGLAGFFSTDTQYF
v_call: TRBV5-1; clone_size: once; d_call: TRBD2; j_call: TRBJ2-1; cdr3_nt: TGCGCCAGCAGCTTCCCTAGCGGGAAGCCAAATGAGCAGTTCTTC; cdr3_aa: CASSFPSGKPNEQFF
v_call: TRBV19; clone_size: NA; d_call: TRBD2; j_call: TRBJ2-1; cdr3_nt: TGTGCCAGTAGTATGGGAGCGGGGAGCTCCTACAATGAGCAGTTCTTC; cdr3_aa: CASSMGAGSSYNEQFF
v_call: TRBV18; clone_size: NA; d_call: NA; j_call: TRBJ2-4; cdr3_nt: TGTGCCAGCTCACCATTTCGGGATCTGGGGGGCATTCAGTACTTC; cdr3_aa: CASSPFRDLGGIQYF
v_call: TRBV7-2; clone_size: NA; d_call: NA; j_call: TRBJ2-1; cdr3_nt: TGTGCCAGCAGCTTAGGGCTAGCCTCCTACAATGAGCAGTTCTTC; cdr3_aa: CASSLGLASYNEQFF
v_call: TRBV29-1; clone_size: NA; d_call: NA; j_call: TRBJ2-1; cdr3_nt: TGCAGCGTTGAAGAAGGGGGGGAATACAATGAGCAGTTCTTC; cdr3_aa: CSVEEGGEYNEQFF
v_call: TRBV9; clone_size: NA; d_call: NA; j_call: TRBJ1-4; cdr3_nt: TGTGCCAGCAGCGTAGCCCCCGCGGCAACTAATGAAAAACTGTTTTTT; cdr3_aa: CASSVAPAATNEKLFF
v_call: TRBV2; clone_size: NA; d_call: NA; j_call: TRBJ2-2; cdr3_nt: TGTGCCAGCAGTGACGCGCGAGCGAACACCGGGGAGCTGTTTTTT; cdr3_aa: CASSDARANTGELFF
v_call: TRBV7-9; clone_size: NA; d_call: TRBD1; j_call: TRBJ2-5; cdr3_nt: TGTGCCACCCAGAGGGGGCTCGGAGAGACCCAGTACTTC; cdr3_aa: CATQRGLGETQYF
v_call: TRBV5-4; clone_size: NA; d_call: NA; j_call: TRBJ1-1; cdr3_nt: TGTGCCAGCAGCCTGGGGGCTAACACTGAAGCTTTCTTT; cdr3_aa: CASSLGANTEAFF
v_call: TRBV7-9; clone_size: NA; d_call: NA; j_call: TRBJ2-5; cdr3_nt: TGTGCCAGCAGCCCGCAAGAGACCCAGTACTTC; cdr3_aa: CASSPQETQYF
v_call: TRBV6-1; clone_size: once; d_call: NA; j_call: TRBJ2-7; cdr3_nt: TGTGCCAGCAGTGAACAGGGCCTCCCCTACGAGCAGTACTTC; cdr3_aa: CASSEQGLPYEQYF
v_call: TRBV5-1; clone_size: NA; d_call: TRBD1; j_call: TRBJ1-1; cdr3_nt: TGCGCCAGCAGGGGGACAGGGTTTTTGGGGTCTGAAGCTTTCTTT; cdr3_aa: CASRGTGFLGSEAFF
v_call: TRBV18; clone_size: NA; d_call: NA; j_call: TRBJ2-4; cdr3_nt: TGTGCCAGCTCACCACTAGTGGGCGGGGGCCCGGGGAACATTCAGTACTTC; cdr3_aa: CASSPLVGGGPGNIQYF
v_call: TRBV6-5; clone_size: NA; d_call: NA; j_call: TRBJ1-2; cdr3_nt: TGTGCCAGCAGCCCATGGGACAATCAAGGCTACACCTTC; cdr3_aa: CASSPWDNQGYTF
v_call: TRBV18; clone_size: NA; d_call: NA; j_call: TRBJ1-3; cdr3_nt: TGTGCCAGCTCACCCGGGACATCGAGCCACACCATATATTTT; cdr3_aa: CASSPGTSSHTIYF
v_call: TRBV19; clone_size: NA; d_call: NA; j_call: TRBJ1-2; cdr3_nt: TGTGCCAGTAGTATAGAGCTCTACTGGGGCTACACCTTC; cdr3_aa: CASSIELYWGYTF
v_call: TRBV10-3; clone_size: NA; d_call: NA; j_call: TRBJ1-5; cdr3_nt: TGTGCCACCCGAGGGACACTGAATCAGCCCCAGCATTTT; cdr3_aa: CATRGTLNQPQHF
v_call: TRBV11-2; clone_size: NA; d_call: TRBD1; j_call: TRBJ2-7; cdr3_nt: TGTGCCAGCAGCTTAGGGACCGGGACAGGGTTGGGTGAGCAGTACTTC; cdr3_aa: CASSLGTGTGLGEQYF
v_call: TRBV7-9; clone_size: NA; d_call: TRBD1; j_call: TRBJ1-1; cdr3_nt: TGTGCCAGCAGCTTAGAGGGTTTGTGGACAGGGACTGAAGCTTTCTTT; cdr3_aa: CASSLEGLWTGTEAFF
v_call: TRBV18; clone_size: NA; d_call: TRBD1; j_call: TRBJ1-1; cdr3_nt: TGTGCCAGCCGACAGGGGGAGAACACTGAAGCTTTCTTT; cdr3_aa: CASRQGENTEAFF
v_call: TRBV19; clone_size: NA; d_call: TRBD2; j_call: TRBJ2-3; cdr3_nt: TGTGCCAGTAGGGGGAGCGGGGGGGCCCGTACGCAGTATTTT; cdr3_aa: CASRGSGGARTQYF
v_call: TRBV6-5; clone_size: NA; d_call: TRBD1; j_call: TRBJ2-1; cdr3_nt: TGTGCCAGCAGTCGAGACAGGGGACAGGGGGAGCAGTTCTTC; cdr3_aa: CASSRDRGQGEQFF
v_call: TRBV2; clone_size: NA; d_call: TRBD1; j_call: TRBJ1-2; cdr3_nt: TGTGCCAGCAGTGGAGACAGGGACTATGGCTACACCTTC; cdr3_aa: CASSGDRDYGYTF
v_call: TRBV7-8; clone_size: NA; d_call: NA; j_call: TRBJ1-1; cdr3_nt: TGTGCCAGCAGCTTGAGGGCGAACACTGAAGCTTTCTTT; cdr3_aa: CASSLRANTEAFF
v_call: TRBV5-1; clone_size: NA; d_call: TRBD2; j_call: TRBJ2-7; cdr3_nt: TGCGCCAGCAGCTTAAGCGGGGGGGACCTCTACGAGCAGTACTTC; cdr3_aa: CASSLSGGDLYEQYF
v_call: TRBV4-2; clone_size: NA; d_call: NA; j_call: TRBJ1-4; cdr3_nt: TGTGCCAGCAGCCAAGATCCGGGTGAAAAACTGTTTTTT; cdr3_aa: CASSQDPGEKLFF
v_call: TRBV9; clone_size: few; d_call: TRBD2; j_call: TRBJ2-2; cdr3_nt: TGTGCCAGCAGCGTAGGGCTAGCGGGGGGTTGGGGGGAGCTGTTTTTT; cdr3_aa: CASSVGLAGGWGELFF
v_call: TRBV6-1; clone_size: once; d_call: TRBD1; j_call: TRBJ1-5; cdr3_nt: TGTGCCAGCAGTGGGGAGACAGGGGGCGGGGGGCCCCAGCATTTT; cdr3_aa: CASSGETGGGGPQHF
v_call: TRBV19; clone_size: NA; d_call: TRBD1; j_call: TRBJ1-1; cdr3_nt: TGTGCCAGTAGTCGGACAGGGGTGACTGAAGCTTTCTTT; cdr3_aa: CASSRTGVTEAFF
v_call: TRBV6-5; clone_size: once; d_call: NA; j_call: TRBJ1-5; cdr3_nt: TGTGCCAGCAGACCCCAGGGAGGCGGCAATCAGCCCCAGCATTTT; cdr3_aa: CASRPQGGGNQPQHF
v_call: TRBV4-1; clone_size: NA; d_call: TRBD1; j_call: TRBJ2-3; cdr3_nt: TGCGCCAGCAGCCGACAGGGGCCAGATACGCAGTATTTT; cdr3_aa: CASSRQGPDTQYF
v_call: TRBV18; clone_size: NA; d_call: NA; j_call: TRBJ1-1; cdr3_nt: TGTGCCAGCTCGGATGGGAGGCAGGGAGCTTTCTTT; cdr3_aa: CASSDGRQGAFF
v_call: TRBV19; clone_size: NA; d_call: NA; j_call: TRBJ2-5; cdr3_nt: TGTGCCAGTAGTATAGGTGGGGGGGCCGAGACCCAGTACTTC; cdr3_aa: CASSIGGGAETQYF
v_call: TRBV5-6; clone_size: NA; d_call: TRBD2; j_call: TRBJ2-1; cdr3_nt: TGTGCCAGCAGCTTGAAGGCGGGGGGCTTTCGGGAGCAGTTCTTC; cdr3_aa: CASSLKAGGFREQFF